The clone carrying this T cell receptor beta chain was counted many times. Its specificity is not known. Amplified regions were TCR beta CDR3 sequences from RNA transcripts. The study used the HTBI primer set for a first-round RT-PCR of the TCR CDR3. TCRdb fed the multiplex PCR reads into MiXCR, producing one record per CDR3 protein. The sample includes about 570,000 distinct CDR3 sequences, about 43% of them seen just once. The sample comes from a study of T cells in Graves' hyperthyroidism and ophthalmopathy. Germline CDR1 is ENHRY and CDR2 is SYGVKD. This CDR3 comprises 14 residues. Deletions cut 6 bases from V and 7 bases from J, with 19 bases between. Study findings and constraints: A model of 13 V-J pairs discriminated ophthalmopathy from stable hyperthyroidism. The model predicted ophthalmopathy a median approximately seven months before onset.

This sequence joins TRBV10-3 and TRBJ2-7, with a weak D call TRBD2 (6 bases). This TCR derives from an adult woman with Graves' disease, either hyperthyroidism or ophthalmopathy (not recorded which). The sequenced material came from peripheral blood or thyroid tissue (not recorded which). The CDR3 sequence is CAIRGAGSRGEQYF. The CDR3, as DNA: TGTGCCATCAGGGGCGCGGGATCTCGGGGGGAGCAGTACTTC.